This T cell receptor beta chain was captured in a study of human T cells and chemical hapten exposure. The CDR3 extends over 12 amino acids. The V end was cut by 2 bases, the J end by 4 bases, with 6 bases between. The germline V gene encodes CDR1 SGHRS and CDR2 YFSETQ. Authors' analysis steps: Counts of TCRs in each sample centred on a median of around 100,000 and extended from roughly 25,000 to 750,000. TCRdb re-derived calls from the 5' RACE reads in MiXCR, one entry per CDR3 protein. The V and J calls, along with clone size, are taken from TCRdb and not from the paper's own processing. The data hold 150,000 or so distinct CDR3 sequences, with 3.5% to 5% observed a single time. Unfractionated whole blood was the source from which total RNA was extracted. The sample holds many counts of this clonotype.

This clonotype was obtained from a female donor in good health. V gene TRBV5-1 combines with J gene TRBJ1-1; D is undetermined. The CDR3 loop reads CASSLLGTEAFF. The CDR3 DNA sequence: TGCGCCAGCAGCTTATTGGGCACTGAAGCTTTCTTT.